A single TCR beta chain is shown here with its context. Assay: immunoSEQ multiplex PCR; the TCRdb copy retains only in-frame clones and omits some. The sample holds 56,000 or so clones, 85% to 90% seen once. This CDR3 has 15 residues. Trimming at V came to 4 bases and at J to 4 bases, leaving 7 bases not matched to a gene. CDR1 is SGHDT and CDR2 is YYEEEE in the germline V gene. The record originates from a study of blood T cell repertoires in COVID-19. Looking at the study overall: Italy, Spain and the United States were the sources of the convalescent and acute COVID-19 samples. The cDNA or gDNA used as material had been derived from T cells, B-cell-depleted T cells, or PBMCs.

The TCR originated in a woman of 80 years or more with active COVID-19. The specimen was peripheral blood. This chain uses TRBV5-6 with TRBJ2-5, with 10 bases aligning to TRBD1. CDR3 DNA sequence: TGTGCCAGCAGCCCCCAGGACAGGGGGTTAGAGACCCAGTACTTC. It is translated as CASSPQDRGLETQYF.